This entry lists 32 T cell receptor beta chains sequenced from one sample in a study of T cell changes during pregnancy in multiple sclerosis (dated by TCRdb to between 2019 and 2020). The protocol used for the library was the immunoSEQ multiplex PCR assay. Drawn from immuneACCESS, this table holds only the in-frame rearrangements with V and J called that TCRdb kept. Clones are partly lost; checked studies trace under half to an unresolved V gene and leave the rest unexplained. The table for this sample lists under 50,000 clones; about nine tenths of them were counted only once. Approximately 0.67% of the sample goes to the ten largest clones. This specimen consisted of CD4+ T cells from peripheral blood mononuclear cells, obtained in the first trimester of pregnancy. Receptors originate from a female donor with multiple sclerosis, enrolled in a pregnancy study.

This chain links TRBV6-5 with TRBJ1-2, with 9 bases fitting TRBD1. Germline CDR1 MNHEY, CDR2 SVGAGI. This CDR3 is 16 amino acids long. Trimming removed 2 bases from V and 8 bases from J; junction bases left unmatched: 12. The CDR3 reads CASSYTGQGGYGGYTF. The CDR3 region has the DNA TGTGCCAGCAGTTACACGGGACAGGGCGGCTATGGGGGCTACACCTTC.

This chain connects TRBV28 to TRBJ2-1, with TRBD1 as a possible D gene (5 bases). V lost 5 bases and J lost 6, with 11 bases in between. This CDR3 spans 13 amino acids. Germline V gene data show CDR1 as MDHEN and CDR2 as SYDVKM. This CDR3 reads CASSLLGRNEQFF. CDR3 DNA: TGTGCCAGCAGTCTTCTGGGGCGCAATGAGCAGTTCTTC.

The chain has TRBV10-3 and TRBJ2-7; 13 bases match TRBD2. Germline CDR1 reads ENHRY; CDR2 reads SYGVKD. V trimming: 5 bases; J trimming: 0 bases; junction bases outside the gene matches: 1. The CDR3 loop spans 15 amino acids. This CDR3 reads CAISRTSGGSYEQYF. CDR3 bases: TGTGCCATCAGTCGGACTAGCGGGGGCTCCTACGAGCAGTACTTC.

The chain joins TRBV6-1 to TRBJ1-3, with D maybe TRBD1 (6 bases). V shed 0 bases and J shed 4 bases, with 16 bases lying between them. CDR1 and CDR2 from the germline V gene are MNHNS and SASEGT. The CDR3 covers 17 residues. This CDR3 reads CASSEAPPGTPGNTIYF. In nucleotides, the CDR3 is TGTGCCAGCAGTGAAGCGCCCCCCGGGACACCGGGAAACACCATATATTTT.

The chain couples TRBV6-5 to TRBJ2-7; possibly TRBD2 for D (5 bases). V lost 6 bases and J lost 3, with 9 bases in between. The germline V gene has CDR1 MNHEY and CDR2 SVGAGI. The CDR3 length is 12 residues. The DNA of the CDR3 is TGTGCCAGCAGCGAACGGGGCTACGAGCAGTACTTC. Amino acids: CASSERGYEQYF.

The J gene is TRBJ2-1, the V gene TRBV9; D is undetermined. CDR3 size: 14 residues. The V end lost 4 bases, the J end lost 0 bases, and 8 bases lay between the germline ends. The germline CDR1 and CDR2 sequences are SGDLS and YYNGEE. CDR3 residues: CASSFGSSYNEQFF. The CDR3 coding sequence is TGTGCCAGCAGCTTCGGTAGCTCCTACAATGAGCAGTTCTTC. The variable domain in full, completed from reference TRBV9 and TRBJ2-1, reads DSGVTQTPKHLITATGQRVTLRCSPRSGDLSVYWYQQSLDQGLQFLIQYYNGEERAKGNILERFSAQQFPDLHSELNLSSLELGDSALYFCASSFGSSYNEQFFGPGTRLTVL.

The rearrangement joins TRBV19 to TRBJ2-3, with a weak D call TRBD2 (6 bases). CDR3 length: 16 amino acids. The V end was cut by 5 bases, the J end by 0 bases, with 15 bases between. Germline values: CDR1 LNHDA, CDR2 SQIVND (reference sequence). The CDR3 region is CASSPRDSRSTDTQYF. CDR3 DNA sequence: TGTGCCAGTAGTCCTCGGGACTCCCGAAGCACAGATACGCAGTATTTT.

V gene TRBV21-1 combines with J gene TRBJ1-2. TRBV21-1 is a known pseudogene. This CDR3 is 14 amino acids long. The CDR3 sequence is CASSKEQSSYGYTF. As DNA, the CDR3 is TGTGCCAGCAGCAAAGAGCAAAGTAGCTATGGCTACACCTTC.

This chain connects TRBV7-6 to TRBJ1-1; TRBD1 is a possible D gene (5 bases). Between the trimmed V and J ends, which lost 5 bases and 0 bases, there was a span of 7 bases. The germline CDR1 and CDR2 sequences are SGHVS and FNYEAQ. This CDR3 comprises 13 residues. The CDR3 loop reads CASSGHVNTEAFF. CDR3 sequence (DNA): TGTGCCAGCAGCGGACACGTGAACACTGAAGCTTTCTTT.

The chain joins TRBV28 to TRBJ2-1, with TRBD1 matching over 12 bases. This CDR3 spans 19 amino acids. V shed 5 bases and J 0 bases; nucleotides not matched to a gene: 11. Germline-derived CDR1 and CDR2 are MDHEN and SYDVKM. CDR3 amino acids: CASSGIGTGGSYSYNEQFF. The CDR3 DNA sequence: TGTGCCAGCAGTGGGATCGGGACAGGGGGCTCCTACTCCTACAATGAGCAGTTCTTC.

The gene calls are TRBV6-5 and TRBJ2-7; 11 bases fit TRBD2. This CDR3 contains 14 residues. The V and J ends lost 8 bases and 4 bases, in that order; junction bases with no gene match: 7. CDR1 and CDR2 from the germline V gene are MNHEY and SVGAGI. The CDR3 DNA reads TGTGCCAGCCGAGGGACTAGCGGACCTTACGAGCAGTACTTC. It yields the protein CASRGTSGPYEQYF.

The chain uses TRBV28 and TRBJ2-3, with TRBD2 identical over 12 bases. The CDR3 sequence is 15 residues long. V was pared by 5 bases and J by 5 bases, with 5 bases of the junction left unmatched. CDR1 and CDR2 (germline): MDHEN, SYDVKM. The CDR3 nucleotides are TGTGCCAGCAGTCCGACTAGCGGGAGACAAGATACGCAGTATTTT. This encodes CASSPTSGRQDTQYF.

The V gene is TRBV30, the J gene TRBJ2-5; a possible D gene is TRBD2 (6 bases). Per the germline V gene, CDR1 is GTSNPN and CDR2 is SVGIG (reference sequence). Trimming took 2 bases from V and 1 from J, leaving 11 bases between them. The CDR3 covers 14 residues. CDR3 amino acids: CAWSLGLFQETQYF. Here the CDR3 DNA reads TGTGCCTGGAGTCTTGGACTATTCCAAGAGACCCAGTACTTC.

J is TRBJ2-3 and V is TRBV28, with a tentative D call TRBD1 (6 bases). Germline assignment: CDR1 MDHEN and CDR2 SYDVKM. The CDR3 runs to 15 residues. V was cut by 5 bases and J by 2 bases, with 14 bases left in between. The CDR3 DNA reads TGTGCCAGCAGTCTATCGGGACATAACACAGATACGCAGTATTTT. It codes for CASSLSGHNTDTQYF. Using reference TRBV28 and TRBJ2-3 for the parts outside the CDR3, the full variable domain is DVKVTQSSRYLVKRTGEKVFLECVQDMDHENMFWYRQDPGLGLRLIYFSYDVKMKEKGDIPEGYSVSREKKERFSLILESASTNQTSMYLCASSLSGHNTDTQYFGPGTRLTVL.

CDR3 nucleotide sequence: TGTGCCAGCAGTTACCCTAACACCGGGGAGCTGTTTTTT. Protein sequence: CASSYPNTGELFF. The rearrangement uses TRBV6-6 and TRBJ2-2; D remains unclear. Per the germline V gene, CDR1 is MNHNY and CDR2 is SVGAGI (reference sequence). CDR3 length: 13 amino acids. V was clipped by 2 bases and J by 2 bases, with 3 bases between them.

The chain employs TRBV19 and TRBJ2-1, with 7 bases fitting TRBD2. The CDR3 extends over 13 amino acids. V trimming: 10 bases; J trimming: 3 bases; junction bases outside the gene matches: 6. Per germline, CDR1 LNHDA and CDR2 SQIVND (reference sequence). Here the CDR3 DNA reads TGTGCCACCGATAGCGGGTTCTACAATGAGCAGTTCTTC. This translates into CATDSGFYNEQFF.

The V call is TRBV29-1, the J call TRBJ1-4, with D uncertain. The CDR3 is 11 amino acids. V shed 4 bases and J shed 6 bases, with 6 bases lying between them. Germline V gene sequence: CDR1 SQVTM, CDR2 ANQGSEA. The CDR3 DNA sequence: TGCAGCGTTGTAGCTCATGAAAAACTGTTTTTT. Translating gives CSVVAHEKLFF. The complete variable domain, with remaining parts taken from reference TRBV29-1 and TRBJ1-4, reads SAVISQKPSRDICQRGTSLTIQCQVDSQVTMMFWYRQQPGQSLTLIATANQGSEATYESGFVIDKFPISRPNLTFSTLTVSNMSPEDSSIYLCSVVAHEKLFFGSGTQLSVL.

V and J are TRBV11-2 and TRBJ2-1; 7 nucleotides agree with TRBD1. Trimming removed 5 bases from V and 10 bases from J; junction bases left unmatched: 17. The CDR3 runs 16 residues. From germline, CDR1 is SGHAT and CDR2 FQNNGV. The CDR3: CASSLEGQRSRREQFF. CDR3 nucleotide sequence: TGTGCCAGCAGCCTTGAGGGACAGAGAAGCCGGAGGGAGCAGTTCTTC.

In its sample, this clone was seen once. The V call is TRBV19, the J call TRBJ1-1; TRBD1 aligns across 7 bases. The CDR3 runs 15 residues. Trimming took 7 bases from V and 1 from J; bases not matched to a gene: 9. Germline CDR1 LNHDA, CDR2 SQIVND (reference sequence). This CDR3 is CASTRTGGGNTEAFF. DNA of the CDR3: TGTGCCAGTACCAGGACAGGTGGGGGGAACACTGAAGCTTTCTTT.

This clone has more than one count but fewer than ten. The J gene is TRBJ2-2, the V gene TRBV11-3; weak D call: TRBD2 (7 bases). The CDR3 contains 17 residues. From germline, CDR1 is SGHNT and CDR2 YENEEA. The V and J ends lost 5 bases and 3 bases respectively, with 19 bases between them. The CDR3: CASSPNKGGRHTGELFF. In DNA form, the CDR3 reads TGTGCCAGCAGCCCCAACAAGGGGGGGAGGCACACCGGGGAGCTGTTTTTT.

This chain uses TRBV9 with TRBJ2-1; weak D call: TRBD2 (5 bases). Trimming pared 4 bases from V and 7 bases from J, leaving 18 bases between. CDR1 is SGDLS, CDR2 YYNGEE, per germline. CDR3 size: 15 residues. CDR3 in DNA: TGTGCCAGCAGCACTGGCCATCGGGGTCTAAATGAGCAGTTCTTC. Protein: CASSTGHRGLNEQFF.

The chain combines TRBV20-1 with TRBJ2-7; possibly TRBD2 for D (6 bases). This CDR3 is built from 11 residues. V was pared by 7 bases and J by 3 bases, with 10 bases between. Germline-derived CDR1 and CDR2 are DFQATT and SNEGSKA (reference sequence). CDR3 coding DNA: TGCAGTGTGACGGAGGGCTACGAGCAGTACTTC. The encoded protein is CSVTEGYEQYF.

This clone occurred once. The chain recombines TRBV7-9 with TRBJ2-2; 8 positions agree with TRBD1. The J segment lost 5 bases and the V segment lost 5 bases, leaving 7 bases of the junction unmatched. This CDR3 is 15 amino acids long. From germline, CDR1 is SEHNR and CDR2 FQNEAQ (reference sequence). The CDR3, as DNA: TGTGCCAGCAGCAGAGGACAGGGCGGGACCGGGGAGCTGTTTTTT. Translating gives CASSRGQGGTGELFF.

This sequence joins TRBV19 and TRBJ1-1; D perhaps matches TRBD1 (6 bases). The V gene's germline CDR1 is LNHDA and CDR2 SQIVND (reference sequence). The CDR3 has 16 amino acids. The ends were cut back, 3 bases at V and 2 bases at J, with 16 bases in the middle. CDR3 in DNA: TGTGCCAGTAGTATGGATTCGCTGGACAGAAACACTGAAGCTTTCTTT. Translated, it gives CASSMDSLDRNTEAFF.

The DNA of the CDR3 is TGTGCCAGCAGCTCTCCAGGGGGCGCGGGTCGGGTCAATGAAAAACTGTTTTTT. This sequence encodes CASSSPGGAGRVNEKLFF. The chain carries TRBV5-6 and TRBJ1-4, with 8 bases fitting TRBD1. This CDR3 has 18 amino acids. With V trimmed by 3 bases and J by 5 bases, 15 bases remained unmatched. Germline V gene data show CDR1 as SGHDT and CDR2 as YYEEEE.

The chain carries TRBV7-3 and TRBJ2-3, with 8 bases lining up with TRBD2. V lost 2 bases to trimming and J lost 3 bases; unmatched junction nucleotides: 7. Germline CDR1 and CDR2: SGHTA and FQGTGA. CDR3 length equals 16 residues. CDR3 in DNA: TGTGCCAGCAGCTTAGGCCGGGGGGGCTGGACAGATACGCAGTATTTT. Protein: CASSLGRGGWTDTQYF.

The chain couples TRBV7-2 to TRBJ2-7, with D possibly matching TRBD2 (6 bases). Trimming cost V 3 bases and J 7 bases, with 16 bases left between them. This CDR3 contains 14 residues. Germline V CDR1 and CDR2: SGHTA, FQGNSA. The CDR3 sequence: CASSFEPRRGEQYF. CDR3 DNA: TGTGCCAGCAGCTTCGAACCCAGGAGGGGAGAGCAGTACTTC.

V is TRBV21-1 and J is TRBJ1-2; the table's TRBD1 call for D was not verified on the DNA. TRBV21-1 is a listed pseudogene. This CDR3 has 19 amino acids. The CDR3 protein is CASSPLGVGQGPLGSGYTF. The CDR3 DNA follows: TGTGCCAGCAGCCCCCTGGGGGTCGGACAGGGGCCCCTCGGATCTGGCTACACCTTC.

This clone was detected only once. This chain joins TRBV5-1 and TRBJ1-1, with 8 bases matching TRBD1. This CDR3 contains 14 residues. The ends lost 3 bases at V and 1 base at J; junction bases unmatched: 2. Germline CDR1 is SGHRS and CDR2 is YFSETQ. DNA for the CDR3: TGCGCCAGCAGCTCGGGACAGGCGAACACTGAAGCTTTCTTT. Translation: CASSSGQANTEAFF.

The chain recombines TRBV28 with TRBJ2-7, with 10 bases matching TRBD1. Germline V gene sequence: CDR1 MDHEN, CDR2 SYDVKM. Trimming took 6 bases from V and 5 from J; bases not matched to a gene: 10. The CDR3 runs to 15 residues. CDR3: CASSRLTGGVNEQYF. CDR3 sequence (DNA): TGTGCCAGCAGCCGATTGACAGGGGGCGTCAACGAGCAGTACTTC. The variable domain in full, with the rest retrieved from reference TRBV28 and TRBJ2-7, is DVKVTQSSRYLVKRTGEKVFLECVQDMDHENMFWYRQDPGLGLRLIYFSYDVKMKEKGDIPEGYSVSREKKERFSLILESASTNQTSMYLCASSRLTGGVNEQYFGPGTRLTVT.

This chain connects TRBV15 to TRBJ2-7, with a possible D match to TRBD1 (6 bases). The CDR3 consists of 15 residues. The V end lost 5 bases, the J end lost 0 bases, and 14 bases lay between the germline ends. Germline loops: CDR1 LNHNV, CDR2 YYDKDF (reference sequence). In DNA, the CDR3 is TGTGCCACCAGCGTTTCCAGGGGTCACTCCTACGAGCAGTACTTC. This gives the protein CATSVSRGHSYEQYF.

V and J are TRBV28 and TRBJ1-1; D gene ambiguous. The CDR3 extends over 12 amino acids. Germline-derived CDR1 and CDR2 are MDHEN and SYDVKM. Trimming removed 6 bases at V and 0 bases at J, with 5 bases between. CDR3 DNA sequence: TGTGCCAGCAGCCGTATGAACACTGAAGCTTTCTTT. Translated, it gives CASSRMNTEAFF. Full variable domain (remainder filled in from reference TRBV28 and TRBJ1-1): DVKVTQSSRYLVKRTGEKVFLECVQDMDHENMFWYRQDPGLGLRLIYFSYDVKMKEKGDIPEGYSVSREKKERFSLILESASTNQTSMYLCASSRMNTEAFFGQGTRLTVV.